A selection of T cell receptor beta chains follows, all from one sample in a study of blood T cell repertoires in COVID-19. Some clones are missing from TCRdb's copy, which holds only in-frame ones; the method was immunoSEQ multiplex PCR. The data hold some 260,000 clones, with 86% observed a single time. Sequenced material: PBMCs or T cells enriched from blood (not recorded which). Every receptor here comes from a man in his forties who had recovered from COVID-19. CDR3s include the opening cysteine and the closing phenylalanine or tryptophan. A D gene is named only where the DNA matches it firmly. Clone size is not always given. Where it is, it says once, few, many or a class for expanded clones.

j_gene,d_gene,abundance,v_gene,CDR3nt,CDR3aa
TRBJ1-5,TRBD1,.,TRBV5-8,TGTGCCAGCAGCCGGGGACAGATCGAAGATCAGCCCCAGCATTTT,CASSRGQIEDQPQHF
TRBJ2-1,TRBD1,.,TRBV27,TGTGCCAGCAGTCTGACAGGGGAAGCCTACAATGAGCAGTTCTTC,CASSLTGEAYNEQFF
TRBJ2-5,TRBD2,.,TRBV11-3,TGTGCCAGCAGCTACGGGACTAGCGGGGACCAAGAGACCCAGTACTTC,CASSYGTSGDQETQYF
TRBJ2-3,TRBD2,.,TRBV30,TGTGCCTGGAAGTTTCCGGGCGGGGGGGCTGGTACGCAGTATTTT,CAWKFPGGGAGTQYF
TRBJ2-3,TRBD2,.,TRBV7-8,TGTGCCAGCAGCAGACTAGCGGGGGGGAGCACAGATACGCAGTATTTT,CASSRLAGGSTDTQYF
TRBJ2-5,.,.,TRBV19,TGTGCCAGTAGTGCAACAGGGTTGGGGCAAGAGACCCAGTACTTC,CASSATGLGQETQYF
TRBJ1-5,TRBD1,.,TRBV18,TGTGCCAGCTCACAGGGGGCGACGGGTCAGCCCCAGCATTTT,CASSQGATGQPQHF
TRBJ1-1,TRBD1,.,TRBV12-3/TRBV12-4,TGTGCCAGCAGCCTCTCTTGGCAGGGGGGAGCTTTCTTT,CASSLSWQGGAFF
TRBJ1-1,.,.,TRBV7-8,TGTGCCAGCAGCCCTCTTACAAAGTGGGAAGCTTTCTTT,CASSPLTKWEAFF
TRBJ2-7,.,.,TRBV28,TGTGCCAGCAGTTTGCCGGGGAGCTCCTACGAGCAGTACTTC,CASSLPGSSYEQYF
TRBJ2-7,.,.,TRBV7-8,TGTGCCAGCAGCTTAGTAGCCAGATTCTACGAGCAGTACTTC,CASSLVARFYEQYF
TRBJ2-5,.,once,TRBV12-3/TRBV12-4,TGTGCCAGCAGTTTAACTGGGAGGGAGACCCAGTACTTC,CASSLTGRETQYF
TRBJ2-1,TRBD2,many,TRBV7-6,TGTGCCAGCAGCTTAAGGACTAGCGGGAGTCTATACAATGAGCAGTTCTTC,CASSLRTSGSLYNEQFF
TRBJ1-2,.,.,TRBV16,TGTGCCAGCAGCCAAGTCAATGGCGGAGGCTACACCTTC,CASSQVNGGGYTF
TRBJ2-4,.,.,TRBV30,TGTGCCTGGAGTGTACGGGGAACCAAAAACATTCAGTACTTC,CAWSVRGTKNIQYF
TRBJ1-6,.,.,TRBV5-6,TGTGCCAGCAGCTTGGGCGTGAACGGGTCACCCCTCCACTTT,CASSLGVNGSPLHF
TRBJ1-5,.,few,TRBV28,TGTGCCAGCAGTTTATCCACCAGGGGAAGCCAGCCCCAGCATTTT,CASSLSTRGSQPQHF
TRBJ2-2,.,many,TRBV7-3,TGTGCCAGCAGCCGACAGGTGAACACCGGGGAGCTGTTTTTT,CASSRQVNTGELFF
TRBJ2-2,TRBD1,few,TRBV7-6,TGTGCCAGCAGCTCCGGACAGGGGAACACCGGGGAGCTGTTTTTT,CASSSGQGNTGELFF
TRBJ2-7,TRBD2,.,TRBV4-3,TGCGCCAGCAGCCTTGGGACTAGCGGGGGGGCTTTATACGAGCAGTACTTC,CASSLGTSGGALYEQYF
TRBJ2-1,.,.,TRBV29-1,TGCAGCGTTCGGGAAATCAATGAGCAGTTCTTC,CSVREINEQFF
TRBJ1-5,.,.,TRBV11-1,TGTGCCAGCAGCTTATCCCACAATCAGCCCCAGCATTTT,CASSLSHNQPQHF
TRBJ2-3,.,.,TRBV10-2,TGCGCCAGCAGTGACCCGGGTGTCACAGATACGCAGTATTTT,CASSDPGVTDTQYF
TRBJ1-3,TRBD1,.,TRBV7-2,TGTGCCAGCAGCTTAGCGACAGGGGGCGGAAACACCATATATTTT,CASSLATGGGNTIYF
TRBJ1-2,.,many,TRBV4-3,TGCGCCAGCAGCCAATTACGGGACAACGACTATGGCTACACCTTC,CASSQLRDNDYGYTF
TRBJ1-6,TRBD1,.,TRBV6-5,TGTGCCAGCAGCCCGGACAGGGCTCTCAATTCACCCCTCCACTTT,CASSPDRALNSPLHF
TRBJ2-7,.,.,TRBV12-3/TRBV12-4,TGTGCCAGCAGCGGTGCCGGGCAGTACTTC,CASSGAGQYF
TRBJ2-3,.,.,TRBV29-1,TGCAGCGTACACCTCGACCGGACTAGCACAGATACGCAGTATTTT,CSVHLDRTSTDTQYF
TRBJ1-2,TRBD1,.,TRBV27,TGTGCCAGCAGTCCCATCCGCAGGGGGATCAGGCTTGAGGGCTACACCTTC,CASSPIRRGIRLEGYTF
TRBJ1-1,.,.,TRBV2,TGTGCCACCGCGTCGGAGGGGCAAACTGAAGCTTTCTTT,CATASEGQTEAFF
TRBJ2-7,TRBD1,.,TRBV2,TGTGCCAGCAGTCGTAGACAGGGGCGCAACGAGCAGTACTTC,CASSRRQGRNEQYF
TRBJ2-7,.,.,TRBV29-1,TGCAGCGTGTACAGGGGGGGGTACGAGCAGTACTTC,CSVYRGGYEQYF
TRBJ2-2,TRBD2,.,TRBV5-1,TGCGCCAGCAGCCCGCGAGCTGGACTAGCCGGGGAGCTGTTTTTT,CASSPRAGLAGELFF
TRBJ2-1,.,.,TRBV7-9,TGTGCCAGCAGCTTATTGACCAGCGGGTACAATGAGCAGTTCTTC,CASSLLTSGYNEQFF
TRBJ2-7,TRBD2,.,TRBV9,TGTGCCAGCAGCCCCACTAGCGGGGGAATAGGCGAGCAGTACTTC,CASSPTSGGIGEQYF
TRBJ1-1,.,.,TRBV5-6,TGTGCCAGCAGCTCTCGTCGCGTAGAGGCTTTCTTT,CASSSRRVEAFF
TRBJ2-3,TRBD2,once,TRBV4-3,TGCGCCAGCAGCCAAGGGGGACTAGGGGGTCCGGATACGCAGTATTTT,CASSQGGLGGPDTQYF
TRBJ2-1,TRBD1,.,TRBV18,TGTGCCAGCCGTTGGCGGGACAGGGGGCAGACCTACAATGAGCAGTTCTTC,CASRWRDRGQTYNEQFF
TRBJ1-2,.,.,TRBV10-1,TGCGCCAGCAGTGGGACACCTAACTATGGCTACACCTTC,CASSGTPNYGYTF
TRBJ2-5,.,once,TRBV21-1,TGTGCCAGTCCGGGACAGGCCTCAGGGGGAGAGACCCAGTACTTC,CASPGQASGGETQYF
TRBJ2-7,TRBD1,few,TRBV9,TGTGCCAGCAGCGTAGGCACAGGGGTCTACGAGCAGTACTTC,CASSVGTGVYEQYF
TRBJ2-7,.,.,TRBV5-5,TGTGCCAGCAGCTCAGATCAGGTTAGGGGAGGTGAGCAGTACTTC,CASSSDQVRGGEQYF
TRBJ2-6,TRBD2,.,TRBV19,TGTGCCAGTAGTATCAGACTAGCGGCGGTCTCTGGGGCCAACGTCCTGACTTTC,CASSIRLAAVSGANVLTF
TRBJ2-7,TRBD2,once,TRBV9,TGTGCCAGCAGCGTAGCGGGGCGGGGGGCCTACGAGCAGTACTTC,CASSVAGRGAYEQYF
TRBJ1-5,.,.,TRBV9,TGTGCCAGCAGCGGGACGGGAAATAGCAATCAGCCCCAGCATTTT,CASSGTGNSNQPQHF